The clone carrying this TCR beta chain was recorded a few times. Its specificity is unknown. Primers for the PCR totalled 60 Vbeta and 13 Jbeta. Clones were sequenced by immunoSEQ multiplex PCR, and TCRdb holds only the in-frame ones, with some missing. The sample carries fewer than 120,000 clones, 60% to 85% recorded once. This sample was included in a study of cytomegalovirus exposure and HLA in healthy donors. Germline CDR1 MNHEY, CDR2 SVGAGI. V lost 7 bases, J lost 7 bases, and 13 bases lay in between. The CDR3 contains 13 residues. Notes on the study in general: Several of the most significant clusters appeared linked to common viral pathogens, based on a later analysis. For most TCR beta V segments, an earlier analysis put the productive rate at about 87% or about 30% of the time. The investigators catalogued 164 TCR beta chains as cytomegalovirus-associated. The authors assumed roughly uniform sequencing depth across donors for presence/absence analyses.

The sequencing input was PBMCs. The receptor's source is a woman aged 25 to 39 in good health and CMV-seronegative. The chain joins TRBV6-5 to TRBJ1-4, with TRBD1 as a possible D gene (6 bases). The CDR3 sequence is CASTRGPREKLFF. CDR3 DNA: TGTGCCAGCACCAGGGGTCCACGTGAAAAACTGTTTTTT.